This TCR beta chain was obtained from a study of cytomegalovirus exposure and HLA in healthy donors. TCRdb's copy holds only in-frame clones and misses some; the assay was immunoSEQ multiplex PCR. The table includes about 200,000 clones, over 75% detected once. Trimming took 6 bases from V and 2 from J, leaving 11 bases between them. The CDR3 spans 13 residues. Germline lookup yields CDR1 MNHEY and CDR2 SMNVEV (reference sequence). The rearrangement uses TRBV27 and TRBJ2-7, with D possibly being TRBD1 (6 bases). Sample: PBMCs. The source of this sequence is a woman between 18 and 29 years old in good health and CMV-seropositive. The DNA for the CDR3 is TGTGCCAGCAGAAAGGACAGACCCTACGAGCAGTACTTC. Protein sequence: CASRKDRPYEQYF.